Following are 9 T cell receptor beta chains from one sample sequenced in a study of T cell responses to AZD1222 COVID-19 vaccine. Profiling relied on immunoSEQ multiplex PCR, and the TCRdb table lists in-frame clones only, not all of them. The data show some 47,000 clones, 75% to 85% seen once. This material consisted of peripheral blood, taken on day 0 of AZD1222 vaccination. Every receptor here comes from an adult in good health.

The chain combines TRBV11-3 with TRBJ2-1; D uncertain. The CDR3 contains 12 residues. Per germline, CDR1 SGHNT and CDR2 YENEEA. V lost 5 bases and J lost 6, with 8 bases in between. The CDR3 DNA reads TGTGCCAGCAGCGGCCGAGGCAATGAGCAGTTCTTC. It translates to CASSGRGNEQFF.

The V gene is TRBV5-1, the J gene TRBJ1-6; D remains unclear. V lost 8 bases and J 8 bases, leaving 8 bases between the germline ends. CDR3 length: 11 amino acids. Germline V gene data show CDR1 as SGHRS and CDR2 as YFSETQ. In DNA form, the CDR3 reads TGCGCCAGGGTAACCCATTCACCCCTCCACTTT. Protein: CARVTHSPLHF.

This clone is a singleton in its sample. The rearrangement links TRBV30 to TRBJ2-2, with D possibly matching TRBD2 (5 bases). V was clipped by 3 bases and J by 0 bases, with 5 bases between them. The germline V gene has CDR1 GTSNPN and CDR2 SVGIG (reference sequence). The CDR3 spans 13 residues. CDR3 in amino acids: CAWRAANTGELFF. The CDR3 coding sequence is TGTGCCTGGAGAGCGGCGAACACCGGGGAGCTGTTTTTT.

This clone was found once. The chain carries TRBV15 and TRBJ2-5; 8 bases are shared with TRBD1. CDR1 is LNHNV, CDR2 YYDKDF, per germline (reference sequence). The CDR3 sequence is 15 residues long. Trimming cost V 3 bases and J 4 bases; bases outside gene matches: 7. The CDR3 DNA sequence: TGTGCCACCAGCAGCCCATCAGGGGGCGGAGAGACCCAGTACTTC. This gives the protein CATSSPSGGGETQYF.

The chain employs TRBV3-1 (or the pseudogene TRBV3-2) and TRBJ1-4; D not resolved. Trimming cost V 1 base and J 0 bases, with 12 bases left between them. Germline V gene sequence: CDR1 LGHDT, CDR2 YNNKEL (reference sequence). There are 17 residues in the CDR3. As DNA, the CDR3 is TGTGCCAGCAGCCAAGGGCTGAGTAGGGCAACTAATGAAAAACTGTTTTTT. Translation gives CASSQGLSRATNEKLFF.

The chain links TRBV3-1 (or the pseudogene TRBV3-2) to TRBJ2-1; D may match TRBD1 or TRBD2 (6 bases each). Germline V gives CDR1 LGHDT, CDR2 YNNKEL (reference sequence). There are 13 residues in the CDR3. V lost 3 bases, J lost 9 bases, and 12 bases lay in between. Here the CDR3 DNA reads TGTGCCAGCAGCCATCCGGGGGCGAGTGAGCAGTTCTTC. It codes for CASSHPGASEQFF.

A note on this clone: In the same sample, other DNA sequences code for this CDR3. The chain uses TRBV28 and TRBJ2-7; no reliable D call. Germline lookup yields CDR1 MDHEN and CDR2 SYDVKM. The CDR3 is made up of 13 amino acids. V was pared by 5 bases and J by 0 bases, with 8 bases between. The CDR3 region is CASSPGSSYEQYF. The CDR3 nucleotides are TGTGCCAGCAGTCCGGGTTCCTCCTACGAGCAGTACTTC.

CDR3 in DNA: TGTGCCACCAGCCCTACTGAAGGGGACAGGGGGTACAATGAGCAGTTCTTC. Translation gives CATSPTEGDRGYNEQFF. V usage is TRBV15 and J usage is TRBJ2-1, with 11 bases aligning to TRBD1. The germline V gene encodes CDR1 LNHNV and CDR2 YYDKDF (reference sequence). This CDR3 has 17 residues. The trim removed 5 bases at V and 4 bases at J, leaving 10 bases unmatched.

This CDR3 reads CASSLDHRGKAFF. The CDR3 DNA sequence: TGTGCCAGCAGCTTAGATCATAGGGGAAAAGCTTTCTTT. V usage is TRBV7-9 and J usage is TRBJ1-1; D might be TRBD1 (5 bases). V was shortened by 1 base and J by 9 bases, with 12 bases between the two germline ends. CDR1 is SEHNR, CDR2 FQNEAQ, per germline (reference sequence). CDR3 length: 13 amino acids. Combining the CDR3 with reference TRBV7-9 and TRBJ1-1 gives the whole variable domain DTGVSQNPRHKITKRGQNVTFRCDPISEHNRLYWYRQTLGQGPEFLTYFQNEAQLEKSRLLSDRFSAERPKGSFSTLEIQRTEQGDSAMYLCASSLDHRGKAFFGQGTRLTVV.